This entry describes one T cell receptor beta chain. Its specificity is unknown. This specimen comes from a study of cytomegalovirus exposure and HLA in healthy donors. Study-wide points: The study put 150 to 200 TCR beta chains on its list as cytomegalovirus-associated. Rarity marked most TCR sequences, yet some public TCRs occurred in many donors. It was confirmed in vitro that three of the CMV-associated chains were specific for CMV antigens.

Only in-frame clones appear in the TCRdb table, and some are missing; sequencing was by immunoSEQ multiplex PCR. The sample shows about 48,000 clones, approximately 88% of them seen only once. This receptor was taken from a woman under 40 in good health and CMV-seronegative. Material for sequencing was PBMCs.

CDR3 nucleotides: TGTGGAACCACCCCTCCGCAGTCCTACGAGCAGTACTTC. Residues: CGTTPPQSYEQYF. This chain connects TRBV28 to TRBJ2-7; D unresolved. Germline V lookup: CDR1 MDHEN, CDR2 SYDVKM. The CDR3 totals 13 residues.